This entry describes one T cell receptor (beta chain). The record originates from a study of cytomegalovirus exposure and HLA in healthy donors. Germline lookup yields CDR1 SGDLS and CDR2 YYNGEE. The trim removed 0 bases at V and 6 bases at J, leaving 2 bases unmatched. The CDR3 has 14 residues. 60 Vbeta and 13 Jbeta primers were used in PCR. Only in-frame clones appear in the TCRdb table, and some are missing; sequencing was by immunoSEQ multiplex PCR. Its table lists 150,000 to 200,000 clones. The chain links TRBV9 to TRBJ2-1; 8 bases align to TRBD2. Material: PBMCs. The clonotype was recovered from a man younger than 45 in good health and CMV-seronegative. CDR3 coding DNA: TGTGCCAGCAGCGTAGTAAGCGGGAGCAATGAGCAGTTCTTC. It yields the protein CASSVVSGSNEQFF. The variable domain in full, with the rest retrieved from reference TRBV9 and TRBJ2-1, is DSGVTQTPKHLITATGQRVTLRCSPRSGDLSVYWYQQSLDQGLQFLIQYYNGEERAKGNILERFSAQQFPDLHSELNLSSLELGDSALYFCASSVVSGSNEQFFGPGTRLTVL.